This T cell receptor (beta chain) was retrieved from a study of T cell repertoires in cytomegalovirus infection. Across the whole study: CMV infection together with matching HLA type was indicated by public TCR beta signatures. Broader study findings: Cumulative public TCR beta family frequency identified CMV carriers with the relevant HLA.

The germline V gene encodes CDR1 SGHTA and CDR2 FQGNSA. The V end lost 1 base, the J end lost 7 bases, and 11 bases lay between the germline ends. This CDR3 spans 15 amino acids. TCRdb passed the reads through MiXCR, listing each CDR3 protein once. The sample includes a few hundred thousand distinct CDR3 sequences, about 39% of them seen just once. With regard to this clonotype: What it binds is unknown.

Source: cultured PBMCs, taken from culture after CMV antigen stimulation. V is TRBV7-2 and J is TRBJ1-6; unclear D gene. The TCR was taken from a human donor in good health (CMV status not recorded). Some clones in this sample may be carry-over from other donors' samples. This CDR3 reads CASSLDYQVNSPLHF. The CDR3 region has the DNA TGTGCCAGCAGCTTAGACTACCAAGTCAATTCACCCCTCCACTTT. Complete variable domain (other parts from reference TRBV7-2 and TRBJ1-6): GAGVSQSPSNKVTEKGKDVELRCDPISGHTALYWYRQSLGQGLEFLIYFQGNSAPDKSGLPSDRFSAERTGGSVSTLTIQRTQQEDSAVYLCASSLDYQVNSPLHFGNGTRLTVT.